Each of the 9 T cell receptor beta chains below was sequenced from the same sample in a study of T cell changes during pregnancy in multiple sclerosis. Data came from immunoSEQ multiplex PCR; TCRdb stores just in-frame clones and leaves some out. The sample holds approximately 30,000 clones, about 89% seen once. The source was CD8+ T cells from peripheral blood mononuclear cells, collected in the third trimester of pregnancy. Every receptor here comes from a female donor with multiple sclerosis, enrolled in a pregnancy study.

V usage is TRBV25-1 and J usage is TRBJ2-2; D ambiguous. Trimming removed 8 bases from V and 6 bases from J, with 4 bases in between. CDR1 is MGHDK and CDR2 is SYGVNS in the germline V gene. CDR3 size: 10 residues. CDR3 in amino acids: CASGSGELFF. The CDR3 DNA sequence: TGTGCCAGCGGCTCCGGGGAGCTGTTTTTT.

This clone was observed a few times. The chain uses TRBV28 and TRBJ2-3, with 10 bases that match TRBD2. Germline CDR1 is MDHEN and CDR2 is SYDVKM. The CDR3 is 18 amino acids. V lost 4 bases and J lost 4; bases outside the gene matches: 14. The CDR3 sequence: CASSSAGGSGRAADTQYF. Written as DNA, the CDR3 is TGTGCCAGCAGTTCCGCAGGGGGGAGCGGGAGGGCCGCAGATACGCAGTATTTT.

The chain couples TRBV12-5 to TRBJ2-7; D is perhaps TRBD2 (5 bases). The ends were cut back, 7 bases at V and 7 bases at J, with 23 bases in the middle. The CDR3 is 15 amino acids. Per germline, CDR1 LGHNT and CDR2 FRNRAP. The CDR3 loop is CASALKKWPGYEQYF. Here the CDR3 DNA reads TGTGCTAGTGCCCTAAAGAAGTGGCCGGGGTATGAGCAGTACTTC. Drawing the rest from reference TRBV12-5 and TRBJ2-7, the complete variable domain is DARVTQTPRHKVTEMGQEVTMRCQPILGHNTVFWYRQTMMQGLELLAYFRNRAPLDDSGMPKDRFSAEMPDATLATLKIQPSEPRDSAVYFCASALKKWPGYEQYFGPGTRLTVT.

This clone was seen once. This chain joins TRBV30 and TRBJ1-2; D perhaps matches TRBD1 (5 bases). The CDR3 has 11 residues. Per germline, CDR1 GTSNPN and CDR2 SVGIG (reference sequence). The V end lost 4 bases, the J end lost 8 bases, and 11 bases lay between the germline ends. The CDR3 DNA reads TGTGCCTGGAAACGGACATGGGGCTACACCTTC. Its protein is CAWKRTWGYTF.

The chain has TRBV11-2 and TRBJ1-5; D remains ambiguous. The V and J ends lost 5 bases and 0 bases respectively, with 11 bases between them. Per the germline V gene, CDR1 is SGHAT and CDR2 is FQNNGV. This CDR3 region has 15 residues. CDR3 sequence reads: CASSPDQVSNQPQHF. The CDR3 region has the DNA TGTGCCAGCAGCCCCGACCAGGTTAGCAATCAGCCCCAGCATTTT.

The V and J genes are TRBV7-9 and TRBJ2-7; D may be TRBD1 (7 bases). CDR1 is SEHNR and CDR2 is FQNEAQ in the germline V gene (reference sequence). With 5 bases removed from V and 4 bases from J, the gap between germline ends came to 24 bases. CDR3 length equals 17 residues. The CDR3 DNA reads as TGTGCCAGCAGCGGTGTGGATGGAGGGGGCAGCTCTTACGAGCAGTACTTC. It specifies CASSGVDGGGSSYEQYF.

CDR3 DNA sequence: TGTGCCAGCAGTTACTCGCGCACAGGCTACGAGCAGTACTTC. Its translation is CASSYSRTGYEQYF. The chain has TRBV6-5 and TRBJ2-7, with a possible D match to TRBD1 (5 bases). CDR1 and CDR2 (germline): MNHEY, SVGAGI. Between the trimmed V and J ends, which lost 0 bases and 3 bases, there was a span of 9 bases. The CDR3 has 14 amino acids.

V gene TRBV5-6 combines with J gene TRBJ1-5; 7 positions match TRBD1. Germline V gives CDR1 SGHDT, CDR2 YYEEEE. Trimming removed 4 bases from V and 5 bases from J; junction bases left unmatched: 6. The CDR3 covers 14 residues. CDR3 nucleotides: TGTGCCAGCAGCCTCCGGGACAGCTATCAGCCCCAGCATTTT. Residues: CASSLRDSYQPQHF. Drawing the rest from reference TRBV5-6 and TRBJ1-5, the complete variable domain is DAGVTQSPTHLIKTRGQQVTLRCSPKSGHDTVSWYQQALGQGPQFIFQYYEEEERQRGNFPDRFSGHQFPNYSSELNVNALLLGDSALYLCASSLRDSYQPQHFGDGTRLSIL.

This sequence joins TRBV9 and TRBJ2-5, with D perhaps matching TRBD1 (5 bases). The germline V gene has CDR1 SGDLS and CDR2 YYNGEE. This CDR3 is 15 amino acids long. Trimming removed 0 bases at V and 1 base at J, with 10 bases between. The CDR3 region is CASSVVAGPQETQYF. CDR3 nucleotides: TGTGCCAGCAGCGTAGTAGCAGGGCCCCAAGAGACCCAGTACTTC. The full variable domain, in which reference TRBV9 and TRBJ2-5 provide the parts outside the CDR3, is DSGVTQTPKHLITATGQRVTLRCSPRSGDLSVYWYQQSLDQGLQFLIQYYNGEERAKGNILERFSAQQFPDLHSELNLSSLELGDSALYFCASSVVAGPQETQYFGPGTRLLVL.